The clone carrying this T cell receptor beta chain was observed a few times. CDR3 length equals 16 residues. Germline V gene lookup returns CDR1 DFQATT and CDR2 SNEGSKA (reference sequence). Trimming shortened V by 0 bases and J by 2 bases, and 13 bases separated the two germline ends. The data stem from a study of T cells in Graves' hyperthyroidism and ophthalmopathy. Authors of the study amplified TCR beta CDR3 regions from RNA transcripts. First-round RT-PCR targeting the TCR CDR3 was performed with the HTBI primer set. In TCRdb, the multiplex PCR reads were re-called with MiXCR into one record per CDR3 protein. The data show more than 500,000 distinct CDR3 sequences, 15% to 20% seen once.

The sequenced sample was blood. This clonotype was obtained from a woman aged 25 to 39 with Graves' ophthalmopathy. J is TRBJ2-2 and V is TRBV20-1; possibly TRBD2 for D (6 bases). The chain's CDR3 is CSARDMRLGNTGELFF. The CDR3 nucleotides read TGCAGTGCTAGAGATATGAGACTAGGCAACACCGGGGAGCTGTTTTTT.